This T cell receptor (beta chain) derives from a study of CD8 T cells in Susac syndrome. CDR1 is KGHSH, CDR2 LQKENI, per germline. Trimming removed 0 bases from V and 5 bases from J, with 11 bases in between. The CDR3 consists of 15 residues. With random hexamers, reverse transcription was performed on roughly 0.5 to 1 ug of RNA. TCR beta CDR3 was amplified by immunoSEQ covering 54 Vbeta and 13 Jbeta. TCRdb reprocessed the immunoSEQ multiplex PCR reads with MiXCR, giving one entry per CDR3 protein. The profile shows roughly 400,000 distinct CDR3 sequences, more than 80% of them singletons. The specimen was CD8+ T cells from PBMCs. This TCR was sampled from a human donor with multiple sclerosis. The chain joins TRBV18 to TRBJ2-1; D might be TRBD2 (6 bases). As DNA, the CDR3 is TGTGCCAGCTCACCACCGAGGGAGGAGGACAATGAGCAGTTCTTC. It is translated as CASSPPREEDNEQFF.